The T cell receptor beta chain described here comes from a study of blood T cells in healthy people across ages. Whole-study results and caveats: Long-lived donors carried more naive CD4+ cells and greater diversity than aged donors.

Germline CDR1 and CDR2: SGHTA and FQGNSA. The V and J ends lost 2 bases and 6 bases, in that order; junction bases with no gene match: 8. This CDR3 comprises 16 residues. The authors ran a second PCR of about 7 to 12 cycles using a sample-barcoded 5' primer and a J-beta primer mix. From the 5' RACE reads, TCRdb called clonotypes with MiXCR, one entry per CDR3 protein. The sample lists roughly 680,000 distinct CDR3 sequences; more than 45% were seen once. The study isolated at least 7 million PBMCs from each sample. With regard to this clonotype: What it recognizes is unknown.

The chain employs TRBV7-2 and TRBJ1-5; 9 positions match TRBD1. The sample consisted of blood. The sequence was collected from an elderly woman in good health. CDR3 nucleotides: TGTGCCAGCAGCTTAAGTTACAGGGGGCTGGGTCAGCCCCAGCATTTT. It is translated as CASSLSYRGLGQPQHF.